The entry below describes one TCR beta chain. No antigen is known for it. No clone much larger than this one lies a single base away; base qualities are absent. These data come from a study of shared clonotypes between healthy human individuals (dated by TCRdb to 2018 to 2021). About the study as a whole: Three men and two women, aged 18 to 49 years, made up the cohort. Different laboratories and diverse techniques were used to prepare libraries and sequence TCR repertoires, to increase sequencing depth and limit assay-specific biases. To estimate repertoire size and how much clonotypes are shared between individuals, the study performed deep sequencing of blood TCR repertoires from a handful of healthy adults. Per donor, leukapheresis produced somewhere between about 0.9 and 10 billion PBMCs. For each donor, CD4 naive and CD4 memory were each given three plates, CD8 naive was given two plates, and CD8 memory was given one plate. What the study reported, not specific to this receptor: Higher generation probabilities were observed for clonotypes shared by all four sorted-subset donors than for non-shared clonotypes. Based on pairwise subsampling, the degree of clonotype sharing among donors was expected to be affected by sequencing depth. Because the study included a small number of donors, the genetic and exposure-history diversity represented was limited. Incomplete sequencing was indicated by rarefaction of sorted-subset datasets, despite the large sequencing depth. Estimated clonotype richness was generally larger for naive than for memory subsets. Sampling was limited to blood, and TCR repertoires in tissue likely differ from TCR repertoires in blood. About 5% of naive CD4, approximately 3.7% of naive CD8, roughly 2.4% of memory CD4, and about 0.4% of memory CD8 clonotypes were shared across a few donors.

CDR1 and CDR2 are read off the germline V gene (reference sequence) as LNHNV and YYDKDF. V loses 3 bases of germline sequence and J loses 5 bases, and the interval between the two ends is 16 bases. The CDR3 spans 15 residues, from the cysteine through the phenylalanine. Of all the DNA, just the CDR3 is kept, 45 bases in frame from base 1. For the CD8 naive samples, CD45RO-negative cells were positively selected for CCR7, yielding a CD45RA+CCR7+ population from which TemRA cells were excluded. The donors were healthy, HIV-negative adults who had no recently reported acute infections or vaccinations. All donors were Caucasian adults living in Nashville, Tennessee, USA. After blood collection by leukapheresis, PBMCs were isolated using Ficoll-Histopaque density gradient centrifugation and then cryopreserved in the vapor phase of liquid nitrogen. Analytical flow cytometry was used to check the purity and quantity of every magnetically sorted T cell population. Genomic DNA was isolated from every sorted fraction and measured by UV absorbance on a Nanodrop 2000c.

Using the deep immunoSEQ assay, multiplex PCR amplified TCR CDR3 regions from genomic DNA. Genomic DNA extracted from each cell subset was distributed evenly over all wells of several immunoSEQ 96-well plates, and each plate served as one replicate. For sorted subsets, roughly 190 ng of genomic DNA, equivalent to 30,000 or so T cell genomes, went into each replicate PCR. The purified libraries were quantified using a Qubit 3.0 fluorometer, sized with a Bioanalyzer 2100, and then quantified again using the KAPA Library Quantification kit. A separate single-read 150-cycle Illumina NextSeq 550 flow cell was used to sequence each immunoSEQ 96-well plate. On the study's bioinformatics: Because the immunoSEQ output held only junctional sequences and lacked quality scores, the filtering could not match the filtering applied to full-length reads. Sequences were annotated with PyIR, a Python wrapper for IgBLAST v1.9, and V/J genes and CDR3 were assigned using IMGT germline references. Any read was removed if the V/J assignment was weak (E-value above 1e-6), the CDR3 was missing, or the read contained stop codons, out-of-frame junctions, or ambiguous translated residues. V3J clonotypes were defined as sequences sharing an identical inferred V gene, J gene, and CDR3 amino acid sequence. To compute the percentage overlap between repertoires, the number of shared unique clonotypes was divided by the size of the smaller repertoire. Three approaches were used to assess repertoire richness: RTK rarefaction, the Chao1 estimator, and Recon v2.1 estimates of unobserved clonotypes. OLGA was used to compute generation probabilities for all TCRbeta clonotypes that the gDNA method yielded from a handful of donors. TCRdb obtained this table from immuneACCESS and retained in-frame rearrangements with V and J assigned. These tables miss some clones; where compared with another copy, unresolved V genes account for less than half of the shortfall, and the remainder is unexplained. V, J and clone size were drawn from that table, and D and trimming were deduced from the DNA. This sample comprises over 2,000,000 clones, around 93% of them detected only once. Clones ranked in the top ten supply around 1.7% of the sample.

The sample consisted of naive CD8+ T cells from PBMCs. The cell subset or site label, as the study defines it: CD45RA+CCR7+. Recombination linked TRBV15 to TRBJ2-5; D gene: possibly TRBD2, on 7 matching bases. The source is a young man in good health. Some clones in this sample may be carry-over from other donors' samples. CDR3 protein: CATSRGLGGGETQYF. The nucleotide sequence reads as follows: TGTGCCACCAGCAGGGGCCTAGGGGGAGGGGAGACCCAGTACTTC.